This section outlines one T cell receptor beta chain sequence together with its context. At one boundary the junction diverges from the germline segment, which might be a read error. Data came from immunoSEQ multiplex PCR; TCRdb stores just in-frame clones and leaves some out. The data contain 76,000 or so clones, just under 95% of them singletons. The data stem from a study of T cell changes during pregnancy in multiple sclerosis. Germline V lookup: CDR1 LGHNT, CDR2 FRNRAP. The CDR3 runs 9 residues. The TCR originated in a female donor in good health, enrolled as a control in a pregnancy study. The chain has TRBV12-5 and TRBJ2-7; 7 nucleotides line up with TRBD1. The material sequenced was peripheral blood, taken in the second trimester of pregnancy. The CDR3 DNA follows: TGTGCTAGTGGTGACGACAGGGCATTC. Encoded protein: CASGDDRAF.